Listed below are T cell receptor beta chains from one sample, sequenced in a study of T cells in Graves' hyperthyroidism and ophthalmopathy. TCRdb processed the multiplex PCR reads anew with MiXCR; each CDR3 protein has one entry. The sample has fewer than 500,000 distinct CDR3 sequences, approximately 13% seen once; the top ten hold about a fifth. Input material: blood. The receptors shown here come from a young man with Graves' hyperthyroidism that later progressed to Graves' ophthalmopathy. CDR3s leave out the opening cysteine and the closing phenylalanine or tryptophan. The order of the fields is V gene, clone size, D gene, J gene, CDR3 protein. A D gene is named only where the DNA matches it firmly. The size of a clone is reported for some rows only, either as once, few or many, or as a class for expanded clones.

v_call: TRBV24-1
clone_size: many
d_call: .
j_call: TRBJ2-5
cdr3_aa: ATSDFKETQY

v_call: TRBV6-1
clone_size: many
d_call: .
j_call: TRBJ1-2
cdr3_aa: ASSEGAPNRNYGYT

v_call: TRBV28
clone_size: many
d_call: TRBD1
j_call: TRBJ1-2
cdr3_aa: ASSFPGGYYGYT

v_call: TRBV6-5
clone_size: many
d_call: TRBD1
j_call: TRBJ1-2
cdr3_aa: ASSYYDRGRDT

v_call: TRBV19
clone_size: .
d_call: .
j_call: TRBJ2-1
cdr3_aa: ASSVADGNEQF

v_call: TRBV9
clone_size: .
d_call: .
j_call: TRBJ2-4
cdr3_aa: ASSVDSKNIQY

v_call: TRBV19
clone_size: few
d_call: .
j_call: TRBJ2-2
cdr3_aa: ASTPGPGATGELF

v_call: TRBV20-1
clone_size: many
d_call: TRBD1
j_call: TRBJ1-2
cdr3_aa: SASPGTGGQRNYGYT

v_call: TRBV12-3/TRBV12-4
clone_size: few
d_call: .
j_call: TRBJ1-4
cdr3_aa: ASSHGRATTEKLF

v_call: TRBV27
clone_size: many
d_call: .
j_call: TRBJ1-2
cdr3_aa: ASSLSQGIRGYT

v_call: TRBV6-1
clone_size: few
d_call: .
j_call: TRBJ1-5
cdr3_aa: ASSERTKIYSNQPQH

v_call: TRBV7-8
clone_size: few
d_call: .
j_call: TRBJ2-2
cdr3_aa: ASSFGGWTGELF

v_call: TRBV6-1
clone_size: many
d_call: TRBD1
j_call: TRBJ2-5
cdr3_aa: ASSYGQEETQY

v_call: TRBV15
clone_size: .
d_call: .
j_call: TRBJ2-7
cdr3_aa: ATSRDPPPLYEQY

v_call: TRBV4-1
clone_size: .
d_call: .
j_call: TRBJ2-6
cdr3_aa: ASSQDGPGSGANVLT

v_call: TRBV20-1
clone_size: many
d_call: .
j_call: TRBJ1-2
cdr3_aa: SAQQLSSMRYT

v_call: TRBV6-2/TRBV6-3
clone_size: many
d_call: .
j_call: TRBJ1-2
cdr3_aa: ASRERRGYGYT

v_call: TRBV2
clone_size: many
d_call: TRBD2
j_call: TRBJ2-7
cdr3_aa: ASSEARGGAGEQY

v_call: TRBV7-9
clone_size: many
d_call: TRBD1
j_call: TRBJ1-2
cdr3_aa: ASSLTGTGAYGYT

v_call: TRBV27
clone_size: few
d_call: .
j_call: TRBJ2-5
cdr3_aa: ASSLWAGEETQY

v_call: TRBV12-3/TRBV12-4
clone_size: many
d_call: .
j_call: TRBJ2-1
cdr3_aa: ASSLSRWLEINEQF

v_call: TRBV2
clone_size: many
d_call: .
j_call: TRBJ1-1
cdr3_aa: ASSADSHTEAF

v_call: TRBV7-9
clone_size: .
d_call: TRBD1
j_call: TRBJ2-5
cdr3_aa: ASSFEGAPY

v_call: TRBV6-1
clone_size: .
d_call: .
j_call: TRBJ2-3
cdr3_aa: ASRNRASTDTQY

v_call: TRBV29-1
clone_size: many
d_call: TRBD1
j_call: TRBJ1-1
cdr3_aa: SEGTGVRTEAF

v_call: TRBV10-2
clone_size: few
d_call: .
j_call: TRBJ2-1
cdr3_aa: ASSVGKGKYNEQF

v_call: TRBV18
clone_size: few
d_call: .
j_call: TRBJ1-3
cdr3_aa: ASSSTGRHTIY

v_call: TRBV7-3
clone_size: .
d_call: .
j_call: TRBJ1-6
cdr3_aa: ASSPWTEPSPLH

v_call: TRBV6-1
clone_size: .
d_call: TRBD2
j_call: TRBJ2-5
cdr3_aa: ASKVAGIAQETQY

v_call: TRBV20-1
clone_size: many
d_call: .
j_call: TRBJ1-2
cdr3_aa: SARTEGYGYT

v_call: TRBV11-2
clone_size: .
d_call: .
j_call: TRBJ2-2
cdr3_aa: ASAPGLLGPGLAGELF

v_call: TRBV6-1
clone_size: many
d_call: .
j_call: TRBJ1-3
cdr3_aa: ASSYNRAGNTIY

v_call: TRBV12-3/TRBV12-4
clone_size: .
d_call: .
j_call: TRBJ1-2
cdr3_aa: ASSLPGRVANYGYT

v_call: TRBV7-6
clone_size: many
d_call: TRBD1
j_call: TRBJ2-7
cdr3_aa: ASSSRQGSEQY

v_call: TRBV11-2
clone_size: many
d_call: TRBD2
j_call: TRBJ2-7
cdr3_aa: ASSFQLAGTYEQY

v_call: TRBV28
clone_size: many
d_call: TRBD1
j_call: TRBJ1-4
cdr3_aa: ASIDRAHNEKLF

v_call: TRBV19
clone_size: .
d_call: TRBD2
j_call: TRBJ2-1
cdr3_aa: ASSIVRGDYNEQF

v_call: TRBV2
clone_size: few
d_call: TRBD1
j_call: TRBJ2-7
cdr3_aa: ASRWDRDYEQY

v_call: TRBV6-2/TRBV6-3
clone_size: few
d_call: .
j_call: TRBJ1-6
cdr3_aa: ASRGQNSPLH

v_call: TRBV5-1
clone_size: many
d_call: .
j_call: TRBJ2-2
cdr3_aa: ASSPGTHTGELF

v_call: TRBV11-2
clone_size: many
d_call: TRBD1
j_call: TRBJ2-7
cdr3_aa: ASSHRGEQY

v_call: TRBV5-6
clone_size: .
d_call: .
j_call: TRBJ2-2
cdr3_aa: ASSPSAVPGELF

v_call: TRBV29-1
clone_size: few
d_call: .
j_call: TRBJ2-1
cdr3_aa: SVERRGRRNEQF

v_call: TRBV20-1
clone_size: few
d_call: .
j_call: TRBJ2-2
cdr3_aa: SARAGTGAGELF

v_call: TRBV11-2
clone_size: many
d_call: .
j_call: TRBJ2-7
cdr3_aa: ASRRISGPASYEQY

v_call: TRBV11-2
clone_size: .
d_call: .
j_call: TRBJ1-2
cdr3_aa: ASSLIGRNYGYT

v_call: TRBV10-3
clone_size: .
d_call: .
j_call: TRBJ1-3
cdr3_aa: AITHVEAGNTIY

v_call: TRBV7-8
clone_size: many
d_call: .
j_call: TRBJ2-1
cdr3_aa: ASSPDPGGNEQF

v_call: TRBV30
clone_size: .
d_call: .
j_call: TRBJ2-3
cdr3_aa: AWSVLGVSTDTQY

v_call: TRBV11-3
clone_size: few
d_call: TRBD2
j_call: TRBJ2-1
cdr3_aa: ASSLDSSGGANEQL

v_call: TRBV5-1
clone_size: .
d_call: .
j_call: TRBJ2-3
cdr3_aa: ASSLFWRDTQY

v_call: TRBV15
clone_size: many
d_call: TRBD1
j_call: TRBJ1-1
cdr3_aa: ATSRDRVDTEAF

v_call: TRBV5-1
clone_size: many
d_call: .
j_call: TRBJ2-4
cdr3_aa: ASSLGGDIQY